The rows below give T cell receptor beta chains drawn from one sample of a study of cytomegalovirus exposure and HLA in healthy donors. Libraries were prepared by immunoSEQ multiplex PCR; TCRdb keeps only in-frame clonotypes and omits some of them. Of roughly 100,000 clones listed, over 80% are singletons. Sequencing was done on a sample of PBMCs. The receptors derive from a young man in good health and CMV-seropositive. Each CDR3 is given with its conserved first and last residue. The order of the fields is CDR3 length, V gene, clone size, D gene, J gene, CDR3 protein, CDR3 DNA. A D gene is named only where the DNA matches it firmly. Clone size is given for some rows only: seen once, a few or many times, or a class if the clone is expanded.

len: 14
v_gene: TRBV7-9
abundance: NA
d_gene: NA
j_gene: TRBJ1-1
CDR3aa: CASSLLPGNTEAFF
CDR3nt: TGTGCCAGCAGCTTACTACCAGGGAACACTGAAGCTTTCTTT

len: 16
v_gene: TRBV6-6
abundance: NA
d_gene: NA
j_gene: TRBJ2-7
CDR3aa: CASSYSMSGIVDEQYF
CDR3nt: TGTGCCAGCAGTTACTCGATGTCAGGGATAGTGGACGAGCAGTACTTC

len: 16
v_gene: TRBV6-1
abundance: NA
d_gene: NA
j_gene: TRBJ1-6
CDR3aa: CASSEVISSYNSPLHF
CDR3nt: TGTGCCAGCAGTGAAGTAATTAGCTCCTATAATTCACCCCTCCACTTT

len: 13
v_gene: TRBV2
abundance: NA
d_gene: NA
j_gene: TRBJ2-2
CDR3aa: CATTQGTNGELFF
CDR3nt: TGTGCCACTACGCAGGGGACCAACGGGGAGCTGTTTTTT

len: 15
v_gene: TRBV30
abundance: NA
d_gene: TRBD2
j_gene: TRBJ2-3
CDR3aa: CAWSVRRGGLDTQYF
CDR3nt: TGTGCCTGGAGTGTAAGGCGGGGGGGCCTAGATACGCAGTATTTT

len: 18
v_gene: TRBV15
abundance: NA
d_gene: TRBD1
j_gene: TRBJ1-3
CDR3aa: CATSRDLEGASSGNTIYF
CDR3nt: TGTGCCACCAGCAGAGATCTAGAGGGGGCGAGCTCTGGAAACACCATATATTTT

len: 17
v_gene: TRBV7-9
abundance: NA
d_gene: NA
j_gene: TRBJ2-1
CDR3aa: CASTPNPSHDRYNEQFF
CDR3nt: TGTGCCAGCACCCCTAACCCCTCCCACGACAGGTACAATGAGCAGTTCTTC

len: 14
v_gene: TRBV6-1
abundance: once
d_gene: TRBD2
j_gene: TRBJ2-1
CDR3aa: CASRISGGGNEQFF
CDR3nt: TGTGCCAGCAGGATTAGCGGGGGAGGAAATGAGCAGTTCTTC

len: 14
v_gene: TRBV7-9
abundance: NA
d_gene: NA
j_gene: TRBJ1-6
CDR3aa: CASSSQGTNSPLHF
CDR3nt: TGTGCCAGCAGCTCCCAGGGGACTAATTCACCCCTCCACTTT

len: 13
v_gene: TRBV7-2
abundance: NA
d_gene: NA
j_gene: TRBJ1-2
CDR3aa: CASSFNGGAGYTF
CDR3nt: TGTGCCAGCAGCTTTAATGGCGGGGCTGGCTACACCTTC

len: 15
v_gene: TRBV11-2
abundance: NA
d_gene: TRBD2
j_gene: TRBJ2-7
CDR3aa: CASSYWTSGSYEQYF
CDR3nt: TGTGCCAGCAGCTATTGGACTAGCGGCTCCTACGAGCAGTACTTC

len: 15
v_gene: TRBV4-3
abundance: NA
d_gene: TRBD1
j_gene: TRBJ1-6
CDR3aa: CASSQLTGADSPLHF
CDR3nt: TGCGCCAGCAGCCAGCTGACAGGGGCAGATTCACCCCTCCACTTT

len: 13
v_gene: TRBV6-5
abundance: NA
d_gene: NA
j_gene: TRBJ1-5
CDR3aa: CASGQSGDQPQHF
CDR3nt: TGTGCCAGCGGACAAAGCGGGGATCAGCCCCAGCATTTT

len: 17
v_gene: TRBV5-4
abundance: NA
d_gene: TRBD1
j_gene: TRBJ1-1
CDR3aa: CASSLGGGTGVNTEAFF
CDR3nt: TGTGCCAGCAGCTTGGGAGGAGGGACAGGGGTTAACACTGAAGCTTTCTTT

len: 14
v_gene: TRBV9
abundance: NA
d_gene: NA
j_gene: TRBJ1-2
CDR3aa: CASSVARSGDGYTF
CDR3nt: TGTGCCAGCAGCGTAGCTCGGTCAGGGGATGGCTACACCTTC

len: 16
v_gene: TRBV7-2
abundance: NA
d_gene: NA
j_gene: TRBJ2-7
CDR3aa: CASSPTLGGPSDEQYF
CDR3nt: TGTGCCAGCAGCCCCACCTTGGGGGGGCCGTCCGACGAGCAGTACTTC

len: 12
v_gene: TRBV18
abundance: NA
d_gene: NA
j_gene: TRBJ2-1
CDR3aa: CASSPIRDEQFF
CDR3nt: TGTGCCAGCTCACCCATCAGGGATGAGCAGTTCTTC

len: 15
v_gene: TRBV15
abundance: NA
d_gene: TRBD1
j_gene: TRBJ2-7
CDR3aa: CATSRSGGSGYEQYF
CDR3nt: TGTGCCACCAGCAGATCAGGGGGCTCGGGCTACGAGCAGTACTTC

len: 12
v_gene: TRBV5-1
abundance: NA
d_gene: NA
j_gene: TRBJ1-2
CDR3aa: CASSLGVNGYTF
CDR3nt: TGCGCCAGCAGCTTAGGAGTTAATGGCTACACCTTC

len: 17
v_gene: TRBV4-1
abundance: NA
d_gene: TRBD2
j_gene: TRBJ2-7
CDR3aa: CASSQDQRGGRSYEQYF
CDR3nt: TGCGCCAGCAGCCAAGATCAACGGGGGGGCCGGTCCTACGAGCAGTACTTC

len: 15
v_gene: TRBV18
abundance: NA
d_gene: TRBD1
j_gene: TRBJ1-1
CDR3aa: CASSPPGQRNTEAFF
CDR3nt: TGTGCCAGCTCACCTCCGGGACAGCGGAACACTGAAGCTTTCTTT

len: 15
v_gene: TRBV5-8
abundance: NA
d_gene: TRBD1
j_gene: TRBJ1-2
CDR3aa: CASSPTDRGHRGYTF
CDR3nt: TGTGCCAGCAGCCCCACCGACAGGGGGCATCGGGGCTACACCTTC

len: 15
v_gene: TRBV4-1
abundance: NA
d_gene: NA
j_gene: TRBJ2-3
CDR3aa: CASSLGGGASDTQYF
CDR3nt: TGCGCCAGCAGCCTAGGTGGGGGGGCATCAGATACGCAGTATTTT

len: 13
v_gene: TRBV15
abundance: NA
d_gene: NA
j_gene: TRBJ2-7
CDR3aa: CATSGQPRAEQYF
CDR3nt: TGTGCCACCAGCGGCCAGCCGAGGGCCGAGCAGTACTTC

len: 16
v_gene: TRBV28
abundance: NA
d_gene: NA
j_gene: TRBJ2-2
CDR3aa: CASNSPGYGGTGELFF
CDR3nt: TGTGCCAGCAATTCCCCCGGGTATGGAGGCACCGGGGAGCTGTTTTTT

len: 15
v_gene: TRBV6-5
abundance: NA
d_gene: NA
j_gene: TRBJ1-2
CDR3aa: CASRTTGPQAYGYTF
CDR3nt: TGTGCCAGCAGAACTACAGGGCCCCAGGCCTATGGCTACACCTTC

len: 14
v_gene: TRBV2
abundance: NA
d_gene: TRBD1
j_gene: TRBJ1-2
CDR3aa: CASSATGTNYGYTF
CDR3nt: TGTGCCAGCAGTGCGACAGGGACTAACTATGGCTACACCTTC

len: 12
v_gene: TRBV19
abundance: NA
d_gene: TRBD1
j_gene: TRBJ1-1
CDR3aa: CASSRTGWEAFF
CDR3nt: TGTGCCAGTAGTCGGACAGGGTGGGAGGCTTTCTTT

len: 15
v_gene: TRBV7-3
abundance: NA
d_gene: TRBD2
j_gene: TRBJ2-3
CDR3aa: CASSSLAGGTDTQYF
CDR3nt: TGTGCCAGCAGCTCTCTAGCGGGGGGGACAGATACGCAGTATTTT

len: 16
v_gene: TRBV19
abundance: NA
d_gene: TRBD2
j_gene: TRBJ2-1
CDR3aa: CASSMTSGGPYNEQFF
CDR3nt: TGTGCCAGTAGTATGACTAGCGGGGGACCCTACAATGAGCAGTTCTTC

len: 19
v_gene: TRBV6-1
abundance: NA
d_gene: TRBD2
j_gene: TRBJ2-2
CDR3aa: CASSEARLAGGLNTGELFF
CDR3nt: TGTGCCAGCAGTGAAGCGAGGCTAGCGGGGGGGTTGAACACCGGGGAGCTGTTTTTT

len: 15
v_gene: TRBV4-1
abundance: NA
d_gene: NA
j_gene: TRBJ2-7
CDR3aa: CASSQERLGGYEQYF
CDR3nt: TGCGCCAGCAGCCAAGAGAGACTAGGCGGCTACGAGCAGTACTTC

len: 17
v_gene: TRBV15
abundance: NA
d_gene: NA
j_gene: TRBJ1-3
CDR3aa: CATSREGGARPGNTIYF
CDR3nt: TGTGCCACCAGCAGAGAAGGGGGGGCGCGACCTGGAAACACCATATATTTT

len: 14
v_gene: TRBV30
abundance: NA
d_gene: TRBD2
j_gene: TRBJ2-3
CDR3aa: CAWREGLATDTQYF
CDR3nt: TGTGCCTGGAGGGAAGGACTAGCGACAGATACGCAGTATTTT

len: 14
v_gene: TRBV6-5
abundance: NA
d_gene: NA
j_gene: TRBJ2-7
CDR3aa: CASSYGQAPYEQYF
CDR3nt: TGTGCCAGCAGTTACGGGCAGGCCCCCTACGAGCAGTACTTC

len: 14
v_gene: TRBV2
abundance: once
d_gene: NA
j_gene: TRBJ1-1
CDR3aa: CASRLRSLFTEAFF
CDR3nt: TGTGCCAGCAGGCTCCGGAGTCTGTTCACTGAAGCTTTCTTT

len: 15
v_gene: TRBV6-5
abundance: NA
d_gene: TRBD1
j_gene: TRBJ1-5
CDR3aa: CASRDRQGGNQPQHF
CDR3nt: TGTGCCAGCAGGGATAGACAGGGGGGGAATCAGCCCCAGCATTTT

len: 10
v_gene: TRBV20-1
abundance: few
d_gene: NA
j_gene: TRBJ2-7
CDR3aa: CSAERTTQYF
CDR3nt: TGCAGTGCTGAGAGGACAACCCAGTACTTC

len: 14
v_gene: TRBV6-5
abundance: NA
d_gene: TRBD1
j_gene: TRBJ2-7
CDR3aa: CASRAAGTGGEQYF
CDR3nt: TGTGCCAGCAGGGCCGCCGGGACAGGGGGCGAGCAGTACTTC

len: 15
v_gene: TRBV11-2
abundance: NA
d_gene: TRBD1
j_gene: TRBJ2-7
CDR3aa: CASSLPPDRAYEQYF
CDR3nt: TGTGCCAGCAGCTTACCTCCCGACAGGGCCTACGAGCAGTACTTC

len: 15
v_gene: TRBV19
abundance: NA
d_gene: TRBD2
j_gene: TRBJ2-1
CDR3aa: CASTLSGGGGDEQFF
CDR3nt: TGTGCCAGTACCCTAAGCGGGGGGGGTGGGGATGAGCAGTTCTTC

len: 13
v_gene: TRBV19
abundance: NA
d_gene: TRBD1
j_gene: TRBJ1-2
CDR3aa: CASTKTGTGGYTF
CDR3nt: TGTGCCAGTACGAAGACAGGGACGGGCGGCTACACCTTC